The source of this TCR beta chain is a study of OX40 agonist ivuxolimab in advanced cancers. On the study more broadly: Males comprised about 84% of the group, whose mean age was approximately 62 years (range roughly 20 to 85). One hepatocellular carcinoma and two cutaneous melanoma patients partially responded. Regarding the study as a whole: Circulating CD4+ and CD8+ T cells showed clonal expansion by week 6 at 0.1 to 3.0 mg/kg.

Patients with autoimmune history or systemic immunosuppression were excluded. V was clipped by 0 bases and J by 9 bases, with 4 bases between them. The CDR3 totals 11 residues. The germline V gene has CDR1 SGDLS and CDR2 YYNGEE. Method: immunoSEQ multiplex PCR; TCRdb's copy keeps in-frame clones and lacks some. Among 20,000 to 25,000 clones listed, roughly three quarters were seen once. A word on this clone: What it binds is unknown.

This TCR was recovered from an adult with an advanced solid tumor such as melanoma, head and neck, liver or kidney cancer. Material: CD4+ or CD8+ T cells sorted from blood, obtained in a trial of the OX40 agonist ivuxolimab. The rearrangement uses TRBV9 and TRBJ2-1; D is undetermined. The CDR3: CASSVGGEQFF. The CDR3 DNA is TGTGCCAGCAGCGTAGGAGGTGAGCAGTTCTTC.